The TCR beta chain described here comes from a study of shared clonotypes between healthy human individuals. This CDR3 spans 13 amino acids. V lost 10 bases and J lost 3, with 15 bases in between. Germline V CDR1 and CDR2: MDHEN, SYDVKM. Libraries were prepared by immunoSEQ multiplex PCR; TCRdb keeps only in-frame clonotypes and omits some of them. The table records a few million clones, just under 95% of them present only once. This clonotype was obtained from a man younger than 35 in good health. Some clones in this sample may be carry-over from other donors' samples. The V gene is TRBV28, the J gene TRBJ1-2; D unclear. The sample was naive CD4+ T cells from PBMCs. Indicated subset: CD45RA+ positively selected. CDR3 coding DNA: TGTGCCATTACGTCAATGAGGTACTATGGCTACACCTTC. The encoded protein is CAITSMRYYGYTF.